What follows is one T cell receptor beta chain and its context. For TCRbeta, the library was prepared with unique molecular identifiers. Via MiXCR, TCRdb re-called the PCR reads, giving one row per CDR3 protein. The sample records 600,000 to 700,000 distinct CDR3 sequences, roughly 17% being singletons. The entry originates in a study of T-cell reconstitution after alpha-beta-depleted transplantation in children. The CDR3 is 14 amino acids. Trimming took 4 bases from V and 7 from J, leaving 14 bases between them. The V gene is TRBV12-3 or TRBV12-4, the J gene TRBJ1-5, with TRBD1 as a possible D gene (6 bases). The origin of this receptor is a human donor who donated a stem cell graft to a child with acute myeloid leukemia. The sequences come from PBMCs from the stem cell graft donor, collected from the stem cell graft. The CDR3 region is CASSSLQGLQPQHF. The CDR3 nucleotides read TGTGCCAGCAGTTCGTTACAGGGACTGCAGCCCCAGCATTTT.